This entry features one TCR beta chain sequence. These data come from a study of blood T cell repertoires in COVID-19. Study information: Sample material is recorded as cDNA or gDNA derived from T cells, B-cell-depleted T cells, or PBMCs.

Clones were sequenced by immunoSEQ multiplex PCR, and TCRdb holds only the in-frame ones, with some missing. This table holds roughly 380,000 clones, around 90% found once. The material sequenced was peripheral blood. The TCR sequence derives from an older woman with COVID-19, enrolled during active disease.

The CDR3 DNA reads as TGCGCCAGCAGCCCGACTAGCGGGGGGTATTTTTTGCAAGAGACCCAGTACTTC. The encoded protein is CASSPTSGGYFLQETQYF. V and J are TRBV5-1 and TRBJ2-5, with 13 bases aligning to TRBD2. Unmatched junction bases numbered 11, after V lost 4 bases and J lost 2 bases. This CDR3 region has 18 residues. Germline V gene sequence: CDR1 SGHRS, CDR2 YFSETQ.